One and the same sample provided the 24 T cell receptor beta chains below, sequenced in a study of PD-1 blockade in classical Hodgkin lymphoma. Every patient experienced relapse after autologous stem cell transplantation, and brentuximab vedotin exposure varied. Produced via immunoSEQ multiplex PCR; TCRdb's table is partial and in-frame only. The table lists approximately 26,000 clones, approximately 70% of them singletons. Specimen: peripheral blood mononuclear cells (PBMCs), collected at baseline. All receptors derive from a human donor with classical Hodgkin lymphoma.

CDR3 in amino acids: CASSQVDMGLTGANVLTF. The CDR3 nucleotides read TGCGCCAGCAGCCAAGTTGACATGGGGCTTACTGGGGCCAACGTCCTGACTTTC. The V and J genes are TRBV4-1 and TRBJ2-6, with a weak D call TRBD1 (5 bases). This CDR3 has 18 residues. V was cut by 1 base and J by 2 bases, with 15 bases left in between. Germline V gene lookup returns CDR1 MGHRA and CDR2 YSYEKL.

This clone is labeled as medium-sized. The J gene is TRBJ2-5, the V gene TRBV20-1; unclear D gene. The CDR3 contains 10 residues. Germline V CDR1 and CDR2: DFQATT, SNEGSKA (reference sequence). V shed 7 bases and J shed 5 bases, with 8 bases lying between them. The CDR3 DNA sequence: TGCAGTGTAGATGCGGAGACCCAGTACTTC. Residues: CSVDAETQYF.

For the CDR3, the DNA is TGTGCCAGCAGCCAGGGACTAGCGGGGGCCACAGAGCAGTTCTTC. Translating gives CASSQGLAGATEQFF. V is TRBV7-3 and J is TRBJ2-1; TRBD2 agrees at 14 bases. This CDR3 is built from 15 residues. V lost 5 bases, J lost 10 bases, and 7 bases stayed unmatched. CDR1 SGHTA and CDR2 FQGTGA come from the germline V gene.

The gene calls are TRBV4-3 and TRBJ1-4; no reliable D call. CDR3 size: 15 residues. CDR1 and CDR2 (germline): LGHNA, YSLEER. The V end lost 0 bases, the J end lost 0 bases, and 5 bases lay between the germline ends. The CDR3: CASSQDTATNEKLFF. CDR3 coding DNA: TGCGCCAGCAGCCAAGACACTGCAACTAATGAAAAACTGTTTTTT.

The rearrangement uses TRBV19 and TRBJ2-3; unclear D gene. Germline V lookup: CDR1 LNHDA, CDR2 SQIVND (reference sequence). V dropped 4 bases and J dropped 8 bases, with 10 bases sitting between them. This CDR3 region has 12 residues. CDR3 DNA: TGTGCCAGTAGTACATTTCCGAGTACGCAGTATTTT. This codes for CASSTFPSTQYF.

The chain joins TRBV12-5 to TRBJ2-5; D is ambiguous. This CDR3 contains 22 residues. The germline gives CDR1 LGHNT, CDR2 FRNRAP. V was pared by 2 bases and J by 2 bases, with 33 bases between. The CDR3 DNA reads TGTGCTAGTGGTTTGCCCTCGGGCGCAAGCGACTCAACCTACCCCTCACAAGAGACCCAGTACTTC. This translates into CASGLPSGASDSTYPSQETQYF.

This rearrangement joins TRBV18 to TRBJ2-1, with TRBD2 as a possible D gene (6 bases). Per the germline V gene, CDR1 is KGHSH and CDR2 is LQKENI. V lost 6 bases and J 4 bases, leaving 19 bases between the germline ends. This CDR3 has 16 amino acids. For the CDR3, the DNA is TGTGCCAGCTCCCCCGGGACTCCAACTAAATACAATGAGCAGTTCTTC. Translated: CASSPGTPTKYNEQFF.

The chain employs TRBV5-6 and TRBJ1-4, with D tentatively TRBD1 (6 bases). CDR3 length: 17 residues. The germline CDR1 and CDR2 sequences are SGHDT and YYEEEE. V dropped 4 bases and J dropped 2 bases, with 18 bases sitting between them. CDR3 nucleotides: TGTGCCAGCAGCGCCGCTTTTGGAGGGGGGACTAATGAAAAACTGTTTTTT. Its translation is CASSAAFGGGTNEKLFF.

The J gene is TRBJ1-2, the V gene TRBV9, with D hard to call. The CDR3 is 15 amino acids. Germline loops: CDR1 SGDLS, CDR2 YYNGEE. The V end lost 2 bases, the J end lost 6 bases, and 17 bases lay between the germline ends. CDR3 in DNA: TGTGCCAGCAGCGTTTCCTCAAACCCTTGGGATGGCTACACCTTC. It codes for CASSVSSNPWDGYTF.

In the case of this clone: One junction end disagrees with the germline gene, perhaps due to a read error. The rearrangement joins TRBV25-1 to TRBJ1-1; 7 nucleotides line up with TRBD1. The germline V gene has CDR1 MGHDK and CDR2 SYGVNS. The CDR3 runs 16 residues. Here the CDR3 reads CASSEGLTGPNAEAFF. The CDR3, as DNA: TGTGCCAGCAGTGAAGGCCTGACAGGGCCGAACGCTGAAGCTTTCTTT.

J is TRBJ1-1 and V is TRBV6-5, with D hard to call. From germline, CDR1 is MNHEY and CDR2 SVGAGI. V was cut by 5 bases and J by 0 bases, with 10 bases left in between. This CDR3 has 14 amino acids. In DNA, the CDR3 is TGTGCCAGCAGTACCCTTGATATGAACACTGAAGCTTTCTTT. Residues: CASSTLDMNTEAFF.

This rearrangement joins TRBV28 to TRBJ1-4; tentative D call: TRBD1 (5 bases). Germline assignment: CDR1 MDHEN and CDR2 SYDVKM. V was trimmed by 6 bases and J by 0 bases, leaving 11 bases between them. The length of the CDR3 is 15 residues. CDR3 coding DNA: TGTGCCAGCAGGGGCCTGGGGGCAACTAATGAAAAACTGTTTTTT. It specifies CASRGLGATNEKLFF.

This clone was found a few times. The chain combines TRBV19 with TRBJ1-3; no clear D. Germline CDR1 LNHDA, CDR2 SQIVND (reference sequence). The CDR3 runs to 14 residues. Trimming cost V 3 bases and J 0 bases, with 6 bases left between them. The CDR3 region is CASSMLGSGNTIYF. In nucleotides, the CDR3 is TGTGCCAGTAGTATGTTGGGCTCTGGAAACACCATATATTTT.

This clone was found a few times. The V call is TRBV30, the J call TRBJ2-1; 11 nucleotides align to TRBD2. Germline CDR1 is GTSNPN and CDR2 is SVGIG (reference sequence). J lost 4 bases, V lost 5 bases, and 7 bases had no gene match. The CDR3 loop spans 15 amino acids. CDR3 nucleotides: TGTGCCTGGTGTGAGACTAGCGGGGTTTACAATGAGCAGTTCTTC. Its translation is CAWCETSGVYNEQFF.

This clone counts as medium-sized. The chain combines TRBV7-4 with TRBJ1-5; D gene unclear. This CDR3 has 18 amino acids. Germline CDR1 and CDR2: SGHVT and SQSDAQ. Trimming took 0 bases from V and 7 from J, leaving 22 bases between them. In DNA, the CDR3 is TGTGCCAGCAGCTTAGCGGTTGGGAGTGGGATAATGATCCAGCCCCAGCATTTT. It is translated as CASSLAVGSGIMIQPQHF.

V and J are TRBV5-6 and TRBJ1-1; TRBD1 matches at 7 bases. Germline V lookup: CDR1 SGHDT, CDR2 YYEEEE. The V segment lost 2 bases and the J segment 5 bases; nucleotides outside the gene matches: 6. This CDR3 contains 14 residues. CDR3 nucleotides: TGTGCCAGCAGCTTCGGACAGGCGGGAACTGAAGCTTTCTTT. Translating gives CASSFGQAGTEAFF.

The chain has TRBV4-1 and TRBJ2-5; possibly TRBD1 for D (6 bases). Trimming took off 1 base at V and 3 bases at J, with 15 bases between the two ends. Germline lookup yields CDR1 MGHRA and CDR2 YSYEKL. This CDR3 has 16 residues. The CDR3 nucleotides are TGCGCCAGCAGCCAAGTTTACAGGGCGGTAGAAGAGACCCAGTACTTC. It specifies CASSQVYRAVEETQYF.

V and J are TRBV21-1 and TRBJ1-5; TRBD1, the D gene given by the table, was not confirmed from the DNA. TRBV21-1 is tagged as a pseudogene. This CDR3 region has 16 residues. CDR3 DNA sequence: TGTGCCAGCAGCAAGCCAGGGGGTCTTTACAATCAGCCCCAGCATTTT. Encoded protein: CASSKPGGLYNQPQHF.

This chain joins TRBV9 and TRBJ2-5; no reliable D call. The CDR3 contains 13 residues. V lost 3 bases and J lost 2, with 8 bases in between. Per the germline V gene, CDR1 is SGDLS and CDR2 is YYNGEE. Written as DNA, the CDR3 is TGTGCCAGCAGCGGGGTTACGCAAGAGACCCAGTACTTC. It translates to CASSGVTQETQYF.

The sample holds a few counts of this clone. The rearrangement uses TRBV11-2 and TRBJ1-1, with 7 bases fitting TRBD1. This CDR3 is built from 16 residues. CDR1 is SGHAT and CDR2 is FQNNGV in the germline V gene. J lost 6 bases, V lost 1 base, and 11 bases had no gene match. DNA for the CDR3: TGTGCCAGCAGCTTAGGGAGGGGGCGCGGGTATGCTGAAGCTTTCTTT. It translates to CASSLGRGRGYAEAFF.

The rearrangement joins TRBV7-9 to TRBJ1-4; the D gene is possibly TRBD1 (6 bases). The CDR3 loop spans 16 amino acids. CDR1 is SEHNR and CDR2 is FQNEAQ in the germline V gene (reference sequence). V was cut by 4 bases and J by 4 bases, with 16 bases left in between. As DNA, the CDR3 is TGTGCCAGCAGCTCCTCGGACAGACGCTTTAATGAAAAACTGTTTTTT. Protein sequence: CASSSSDRRFNEKLFF.

The CDR3 is CATCPGQGSSYEQYF. In DNA, the CDR3 is TGTGCCACCTGCCCGGGACAGGGGTCCTCCTACGAGCAGTACTTC. The chain links TRBV2 to TRBJ2-7, with 10 positions matching TRBD1. In germline, CDR1 is SNHLY, CDR2 FYNNEI. After removal of 10 bases from V and 0 bases from J, the junction contained 9 bases not matched to a gene. The CDR3 is 15 residues long.

This chain uses TRBV29-1 with TRBJ2-7; TRBD2 aligns across 9 bases. V gave up 2 bases and J gave up 2 bases; unmatched junction bases: 7. The V gene's germline CDR1 is SQVTM and CDR2 ANQGSEA. There are 15 residues in the CDR3. Here the CDR3 DNA reads TGCAGCGTTGAACTCCCGCGGGGGGGGGCCTACGAGCAGTACTTC. Protein sequence: CSVELPRGGAYEQYF.

This clone was detected only a few times. The DNA of the CDR3 is TGCAGCGTTGAAGATCGGGTTAAGGCGGGGGGGATAGATACGCAGTATTTT. It is translated as CSVEDRVKAGGIDTQYF. The chain links TRBV29-1 to TRBJ2-3; 9 positions agree with TRBD2. The V gene's germline CDR1 is SQVTM and CDR2 ANQGSEA. After removal of 0 bases from V and 5 bases from J, the junction contained 12 bases not matched to a gene. The length of the CDR3 is 17 residues.